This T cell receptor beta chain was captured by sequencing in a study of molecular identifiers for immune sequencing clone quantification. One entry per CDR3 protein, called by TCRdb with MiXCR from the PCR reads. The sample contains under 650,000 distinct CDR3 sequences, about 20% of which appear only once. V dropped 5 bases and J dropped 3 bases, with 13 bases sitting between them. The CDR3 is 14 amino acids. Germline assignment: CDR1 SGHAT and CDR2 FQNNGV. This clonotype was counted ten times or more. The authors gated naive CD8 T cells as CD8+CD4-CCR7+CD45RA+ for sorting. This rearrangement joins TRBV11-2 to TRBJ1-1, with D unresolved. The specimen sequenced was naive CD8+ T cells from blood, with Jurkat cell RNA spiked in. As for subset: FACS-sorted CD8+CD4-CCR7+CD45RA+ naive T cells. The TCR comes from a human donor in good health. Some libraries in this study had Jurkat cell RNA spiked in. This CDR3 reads CASSPGLTYTEAFF. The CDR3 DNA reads TGTGCCAGCAGCCCAGGACTCACCTACACTGAAGCTTTCTTT.